This TCR beta chain comes out of a study of T cells in Graves' hyperthyroidism and ophthalmopathy. General study points: In simple terms, a model built on 13 V-J features told ophthalmopathy apart from stable hyperthyroidism. Appearing also in blood were most of the thyroid clonotypes expanded above 0.001.

Lactation, pregnancy, other autoimmune disease or uncontrolled infection led to exclusion of patients. RNA transcripts served as the template for amplifying TCR beta CDR3 regions. The study used the HTBI primer set for a first-round RT-PCR of the TCR CDR3. TCRdb reanalysed the multiplex PCR reads using MiXCR and keeps one entry per CDR3 protein. Found here are roughly 800,000 distinct CDR3 sequences, 38% of them singletons; the top ten hold 7% to 10%. Concerning this clonotype itself: Its antigen remains unknown.

The V and J ends lost 4 bases and 6 bases respectively, with 6 bases between them. The CDR3 has 12 amino acids. The germline CDR1 and CDR2 sequences are SGHAT and FQNNGV. The TCR sequence derives from a young man with Graves' hyperthyroidism. Sequenced material: blood. This chain links TRBV11-2 with TRBJ2-2, with D uncertain. CDR3 nucleotides: TGTGCCAGCAGCTCCCAGCCCGGGGAGCTGTTTTTT. This gives the protein CASSSQPGELFF.